This record looks at one T cell receptor (beta chain) sequence and its context. Trimming stripped 0 bases from V and 7 bases from J, with 18 bases between. CDR1 is SNHLY, CDR2 FYNNEI, per germline. This CDR3 is 16 amino acids long. Original processing methods: Amplification of reference gene primers provided the estimated nucleated cell counts. Libraries were prepared by immunoSEQ multiplex PCR; TCRdb keeps only in-frame clonotypes and omits some of them. V, J and clone size reflect that table, while D and trimming were determined from the DNA. The sample holds a few hundred thousand clones, 92% seen once. The entry originates in a study of blood T cell repertoires in COVID-19.

The specimen sequenced was PBMCs or T cells enriched from blood (not recorded which). The sequence derives from a woman under 40 who had recovered from COVID-19. The genes are TRBV2 and TRBJ1-2; D is perhaps TRBD1 (5 bases). The CDR3 coding sequence is TGTGCCAGCAGTGAAGCGCAGGGCTCACCCTCGGGTGGCTACACCTTC. As protein: CASSEAQGSPSGGYTF.